This T cell receptor (beta chain) was identified during a study of CD8 T cells in ankylosing spondylitis. Germline CDR1 SGHVS, CDR2 FQNEAQ. V gave up 2 bases and J gave up 8 bases, with 9 bases separating them. The CDR3 loop spans 12 amino acids. TCRdb passed the 5' RACE reads through MiXCR, listing each CDR3 protein once. This table has about 89,000 distinct CDR3 sequences, 25% to 35% appearing once. The sequenced sample consisted of blood, either unsorted or a sorted T cell fraction (not recorded which). The J gene is TRBJ1-2, the V gene TRBV7-8; D not certain. The source of this sequence is a male donor with ankylosing spondylitis or in good health (not recorded which). The CDR3 region has the DNA TGTGCCAGCAGCTTAACGCGTGACGGCTACACCTTC. Its protein product is CASSLTRDGYTF.